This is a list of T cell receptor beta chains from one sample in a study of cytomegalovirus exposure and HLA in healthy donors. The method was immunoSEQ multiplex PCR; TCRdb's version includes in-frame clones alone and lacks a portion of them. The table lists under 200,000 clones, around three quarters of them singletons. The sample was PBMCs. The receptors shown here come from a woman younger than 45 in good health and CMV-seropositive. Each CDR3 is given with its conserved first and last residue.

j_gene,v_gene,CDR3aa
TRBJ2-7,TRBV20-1,CSAREGREQYF
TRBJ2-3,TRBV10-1,CASSGDRGTDTQYF
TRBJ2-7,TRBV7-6,CASSGMTGQGAGEQYF
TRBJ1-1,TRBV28,CASSFRGATEAFF
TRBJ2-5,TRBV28,CASTPSAGIQETQYF
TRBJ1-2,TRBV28,CASSKRGIDYGYTF
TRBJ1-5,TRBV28,CATLTRGLEQPQHF
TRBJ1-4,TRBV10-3,CAISDKGRTNEKLFF
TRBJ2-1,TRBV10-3,CAISESGAGGINEQFF
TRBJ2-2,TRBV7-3,CASSFKIAGELFF
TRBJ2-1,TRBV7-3,CASSFSGDNEQFF
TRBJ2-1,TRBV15,CATSREAVEQFF
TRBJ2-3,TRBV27,CASSLSRLAGTTDTQYF
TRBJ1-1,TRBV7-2,CASSNTVNTEAFF
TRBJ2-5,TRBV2,CASSDGGRGETQYF
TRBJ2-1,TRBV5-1,CASSPGYPEANEQFF
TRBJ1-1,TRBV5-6,CASSFVTGGPEAFF
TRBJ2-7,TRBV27,CASRGLAANELSYEQYF
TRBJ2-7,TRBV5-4,CASSSLAGGAYEQYF
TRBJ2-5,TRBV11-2,CASTRLAGGPETQYF
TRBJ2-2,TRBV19,CASSIGVPRSTGELFF
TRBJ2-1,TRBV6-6,CASSSLQGAQNEQFF